Following are 23 T cell receptor beta chains from one sample sequenced in a study of cytomegalovirus exposure and HLA in healthy donors. PCR was performed using 60 Vbeta and 13 Jbeta primers. Produced via immunoSEQ multiplex PCR; TCRdb's table is partial and in-frame only. Altogether 100,000 or so clones are present, around two thirds being singletons, with the ten largest covering 3.5% to 4%. The sequencing input was PBMCs. These receptors came from a man aged 30 to 39 in good health and CMV-seropositive.

Note on this clone: Since the CDR3 does not end with the conserved phenylalanine or tryptophan, this likely comes from a read error. This chain joins TRBV6-5 and TRBJ1-1; D ambiguous. The germline V gene encodes CDR1 MNHEY and CDR2 SVGAGI. V lost 7 bases to trimming and J lost 4 bases, with 10 bases between them. The CDR3 is made up of 12 amino acids. The CDR3 bases are TGTGCCAGCACACGTTTGGGCACTGAAGCTTTCCTT. Translating it yields CASTRLGTEAFL.

The V gene is TRBV6-1, the J gene TRBJ1-6, with D uncertain. Germline assignment: CDR1 MNHNS and CDR2 SASEGT. The CDR3 has 14 residues. V lost 8 bases and J lost 9, with 17 bases in between. The DNA for the CDR3 is TGTGCCAGCTCCGAGCAGGCGACGACTTCACCCCTCCACTTT. Its translation: CASSEQATTSPLHF.

This clone was found a few times. This chain connects TRBV5-6 to TRBJ2-5; TRBD2 matches 7 bases. V dropped 1 base and J dropped 9; count of bases not matched to a gene: 6. Germline loops: CDR1 SGHDT, CDR2 YYEEEE. The CDR3 is made up of 13 amino acids. The CDR3 loop is CASSLSLAVAQYF. Written as DNA, the CDR3 is TGTGCCAGCAGCTTGAGCCTAGCGGTCGCCCAGTACTTC.

V gene TRBV6-6 combines with J gene TRBJ1-3; D ambiguous. V shed 4 bases and J shed 0 bases, with 10 bases lying between them. CDR1 and CDR2 (germline): MNHNY, SVGAGI (reference sequence). The CDR3 runs 15 residues. The CDR3 DNA reads TGTGCCAGCAGTTTGACGGGTGTCTCTGGAAACACCATATATTTT. The encoded protein is CASSLTGVSGNTIYF.

The rearrangement joins TRBV2 to TRBJ2-3; 9 bases match TRBD2. V was clipped by 8 bases and J by 2 bases; unmatched bases: 5. CDR1 and CDR2 (germline): SNHLY, FYNNEI. This CDR3 region has 14 residues. The chain's CDR3 is CASGGGASTDTQYF. The CDR3 DNA sequence: TGTGCCAGCGGCGGGGGGGCTTCCACAGATACGCAGTATTTT.

This clone was seen just once. V gene TRBV25-1 combines with J gene TRBJ2-1, with TRBD1 matching 7 bases. This CDR3 contains 17 residues. V was pared by 3 bases and J by 6 bases, with 14 bases of the junction left unmatched. Germline lookup yields CDR1 MGHDK and CDR2 SYGVNS. CDR3 protein: CASSDSPDRSSPNEQFF. CDR3 sequence (DNA): TGTGCCAGCAGTGACTCCCCGGACAGGTCCTCCCCCAATGAGCAGTTCTTC.

V gene TRBV11-2 combines with J gene TRBJ2-5; TRBD2 matches at 7 bases. The CDR3 is made up of 15 amino acids. V gave up 1 base and J gave up 5 bases; unmatched junction bases: 7. CDR1 and CDR2 from the germline V gene are SGHAT and FQNNGV. The CDR3, as DNA: TGTGCCAGCAGCTTAGGAGCGGGGATAAGGGAGACCCAGTACTTC. It translates to CASSLGAGIRETQYF.

This clone turned up a few times. The chain links TRBV12-2 to TRBJ1-5. TRBV12-2 is a known pseudogene. The CDR3 contains 14 residues. In nucleotides, the CDR3 is TGTGCAAGTCGCTTATGGGGGGTCAATCAGCCCCAGCATTTT. This translates into CASRLWGVNQPQHF.

The chain uses TRBV30 and TRBJ1-2; D is ambiguous. Germline assignment: CDR1 GTSNPN and CDR2 SVGIG (reference sequence). The CDR3 contains 15 residues. V was clipped by 0 bases and J by 3 bases, with 14 bases between them. The CDR3 DNA follows: TGTGCCTGGAGTGTGGGTACAGTTAATTACTATGGCTACACCTTC. It yields the protein CAWSVGTVNYYGYTF.

The chain joins TRBV19 to TRBJ2-1; D not resolved. V shed 2 bases and J shed 6 bases, with 5 bases lying between them. There are 12 residues in the CDR3. Per the germline V gene, CDR1 is LNHDA and CDR2 is SQIVND (reference sequence). This chain's CDR3 is CASSIRGNEQFF. For the CDR3, the DNA is TGTGCCAGTAGTATACGAGGCAATGAGCAGTTCTTC. Using reference TRBV19 and TRBJ2-1 for the parts outside the CDR3, the full variable domain is DGGITQSPKYLFRKEGQNVTLSCEQNLNHDAMYWYRQDPGQGLRLIYYSQIVNDFQKGDIAEGYSVSREKKESFPLTVTSAQKNPTAFYLCASSIRGNEQFFGPGTRLTVL.

The V and J genes are TRBV10-3 and TRBJ2-7, with TRBD1 matching 10 bases. The CDR3 has 14 amino acids. Germline V lookup: CDR1 ENHRY, CDR2 SYGVKD. Trimming took 10 bases from V and 2 from J; bases not matched to a gene: 8. CDR3 nucleotide sequence: TGTGCCACCACGGCGACAGGGGGCCCCTACGAGCAGTACTTC. It specifies CATTATGGPYEQYF.

The chain carries TRBV13 and TRBJ1-2; D remains unclear. The CDR3 extends over 15 amino acids. CDR1 PRHDT and CDR2 FYEKMQ come from the germline V gene (reference sequence). V lost 10 bases and J lost 2, with 20 bases in between. The CDR3 is CATRGAPGTNYGYTF. The CDR3 coding sequence is TGTGCCACCCGGGGAGCCCCGGGCACAAACTATGGCTACACCTTC.

V usage is TRBV4-1 and J usage is TRBJ2-1, with 14 positions matching TRBD2. The CDR3 is made up of 18 amino acids. Germline lookup yields CDR1 MGHRA and CDR2 YSYEKL. V lost 4 bases to trimming and J lost 9 bases; unmatched junction nucleotides: 14. DNA of the CDR3: TGCGCCAGCAGCCTCGGGACTAGCGGGGGCCTCCTCAGAGCTGAGCAGTTCTTC. This codes for CASSLGTSGGLLRAEQFF.

V and J are TRBV27 and TRBJ1-5; no clear D. Germline V lookup: CDR1 MNHEY, CDR2 SMNVEV (reference sequence). This CDR3 has 11 residues. Trimming cost V 5 bases and J 6 bases, with 5 bases left between them. The chain's CDR3 is CASSPSQPQHF. The CDR3, as DNA: TGTGCCAGCAGTCCTAGTCAGCCCCAGCATTTT.

The chain recombines TRBV2 with TRBJ2-7; 8 nucleotides agree with TRBD1. With V trimmed by 8 bases and J by 0 bases, 6 bases remained unmatched. CDR1 is SNHLY, CDR2 FYNNEI, per germline. The CDR3 runs 14 residues. CDR3 sequence reads: CASSNRGSSYEQYF. For the CDR3, the DNA is TGTGCCAGCTCAAACAGGGGGAGCTCCTACGAGCAGTACTTC.

The genes are TRBV2 and TRBJ2-1; D is uncertain. CDR3 length: 14 amino acids. Germline CDR1 and CDR2: SNHLY and FYNNEI. V was trimmed by 2 bases and J by 8 bases, leaving 13 bases between them. The DNA of the CDR3 is TGTGCCAGCAGTGAACAAATAAGAAGCGATGAGCAGTTCTTC. It is translated as CASSEQIRSDEQFF.

The V call is TRBV14, the J call TRBJ2-2, with D possibly being TRBD1 (6 bases). The CDR3 is 14 residues long. Trimming pared 7 bases from V and 0 bases from J, leaving 9 bases between. Germline V CDR1 and CDR2: SGHDN, FVKESK. The CDR3 nucleotides are TGTGCCAGCAACAGGGTCTCGAACACCGGGGAGCTGTTTTTT. Translated, it gives CASNRVSNTGELFF.

J is TRBJ1-6 and V is TRBV4-1; D not resolved. Trimming removed 1 base from V and 0 bases from J, with 10 bases in between. Germline V lookup: CDR1 MGHRA, CDR2 YSYEKL. The CDR3 loop spans 17 amino acids. The CDR3 sequence: CASSQGTISSYNSPLHF. The CDR3 DNA reads as TGCGCCAGCAGCCAAGGCACGATTAGCTCCTATAATTCACCCCTCCACTTT.

The chain uses TRBV2 and TRBJ2-3; maybe TRBD2 (7 bases). Trimming took off 4 bases at V and 7 bases at J, with 18 bases between the two ends. Germline V lookup: CDR1 SNHLY, CDR2 FYNNEI. This CDR3 comprises 15 residues. Here the CDR3 reads CASSVSRGGANTQYF. In nucleotides, the CDR3 is TGTGCCAGCAGTGTCTCTAGGGGGGGGGCGAATACGCAGTATTTT.

The genes are TRBV7-2 and TRBJ2-5; perhaps TRBD1 as D (6 bases). V was trimmed by 5 bases and J by 2 bases, leaving 12 bases between them. The CDR3 covers 14 residues. CDR1 and CDR2 (germline): SGHTA, FQGNSA. The CDR3 region has the DNA TGTGCCAGCAGCAAAGACAGGTGGCAAGAGACCCAGTACTTC. This encodes CASSKDRWQETQYF.

The rearrangement joins TRBV29-1 to TRBJ1-4, with D possibly being TRBD1 (5 bases). Trimming stripped 4 bases from V and 8 bases from J, with 11 bases between. CDR1 and CDR2 from the germline V gene are SQVTM and ANQGSEA. The CDR3 contains 12 residues. The CDR3 here is CSVVGRGEKLFF. CDR3 sequence (DNA): TGCAGCGTTGTAGGGAGGGGAGAAAAACTGTTTTTT.

The gene calls are TRBV7-9 and TRBJ1-3; perhaps TRBD1 as D (5 bases). Germline V lookup: CDR1 SEHNR, CDR2 FQNEAQ (reference sequence). V lost 11 bases and J lost 1, with 12 bases in between. The CDR3 loop spans 13 amino acids. CDR3: CAGGDLSGNTIYF. The CDR3 DNA reads TGTGCCGGGGGGGACTTATCTGGAAACACCATATATTTT.

This chain joins TRBV6-1 and TRBJ2-3; 8 bases agree with TRBD2. J lost 0 bases, V lost 6 bases, and 5 bases had no gene match. The CDR3 totals 15 residues. CDR1 and CDR2 (germline): MNHNS, SASEGT. CDR3: CASRNSGASTDTQYF. The CDR3 nucleotides read TGTGCCAGCAGAAATAGCGGGGCTAGCACAGATACGCAGTATTTT.